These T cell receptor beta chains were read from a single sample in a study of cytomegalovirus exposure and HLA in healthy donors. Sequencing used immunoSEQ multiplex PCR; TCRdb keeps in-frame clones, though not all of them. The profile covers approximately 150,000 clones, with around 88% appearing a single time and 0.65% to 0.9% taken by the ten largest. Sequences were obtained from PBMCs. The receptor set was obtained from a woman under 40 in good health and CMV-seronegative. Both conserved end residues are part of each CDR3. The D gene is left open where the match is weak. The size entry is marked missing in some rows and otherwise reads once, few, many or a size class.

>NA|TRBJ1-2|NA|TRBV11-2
CASSRGYGYGYTF
TGTGCCAGCAGCCGAGGGTACGGCTATGGCTACACCTTC
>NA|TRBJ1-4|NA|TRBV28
CASSFQISGEKLFF
TGTGCCAGCAGTTTTCAGATATCGGGAGAAAAACTGTTTTTT
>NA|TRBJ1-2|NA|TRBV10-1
CASSDREGYGYTF
TGCGCCAGCAGTGACAGGGAGGGCTATGGCTACACCTTC
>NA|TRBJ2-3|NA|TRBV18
CASPLGTSSTDTQYF
TGTGCCAGCCCACTCGGGACTTCTAGCACAGATACGCAGTATTTT
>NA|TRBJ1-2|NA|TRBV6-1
CASSEGGYYGYTF
TGTGCCAGCAGTGAAGGGGGCTACTATGGGTACACCTTC
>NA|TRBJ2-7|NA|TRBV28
CASRRQFYEQYF
TGTGCCAGCAGGAGGCAGTTCTACGAGCAGTACTTC
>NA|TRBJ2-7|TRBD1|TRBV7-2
CASSYRDRDYEQYF
TGTGCCAGCAGCTATAGGGACAGGGACTACGAGCAGTACTTC
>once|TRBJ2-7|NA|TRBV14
CASSPRLAYEQYF
TGTGCCAGCAGCCCTAGACTAGCCTACGAGCAGTACTTC
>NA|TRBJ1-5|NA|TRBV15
CATSRDGGNQPQHF
TGTGCCACCAGCAGGGACGGAGGTAATCAGCCCCAGCATTTT
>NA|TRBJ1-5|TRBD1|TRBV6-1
CASSSQGAQPQHF
TGTGCCAGCAGTTCTCAGGGGGCACAGCCCCAGCATTTT
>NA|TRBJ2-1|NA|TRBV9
CASSVGSSLKDNEQFF
TGTGCCAGCAGCGTAGGGAGCTCCCTTAAAGACAATGAGCAGTTCTTC
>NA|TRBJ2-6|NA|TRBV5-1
CASSRDTGFSGANVLTF
TGCGCCAGCAGCCGGGACACCGGGTTCTCTGGGGCCAACGTCCTGACTTTC
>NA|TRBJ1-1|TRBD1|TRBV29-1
CSVEGGTGGLAFF
TGCAGCGTTGAGGGTGGGACAGGGGGTTTGGCTTTCTTT
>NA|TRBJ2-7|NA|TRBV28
CASLGGYEQYF
TGTGCCAGCTTGGGAGGCTACGAGCAGTACTTC
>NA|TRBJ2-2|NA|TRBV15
CATSTPRQATTGELFF
TGTGCCACCAGCACCCCTAGACAGGCGACGACCGGGGAGCTGTTTTTT
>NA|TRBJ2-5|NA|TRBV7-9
CASSLGGYQETQYF
TGTGCCAGCAGCCTTGGCGGGTACCAAGAGACCCAGTACTTC
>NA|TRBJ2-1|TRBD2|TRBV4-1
CASSHLAGGRPNEQFF
TGCGCCAGCAGCCACCTAGCGGGGGGGCGGCCCAATGAGCAGTTCTTC
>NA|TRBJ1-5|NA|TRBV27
CASSPSNQPQHF
TGTGCCAGCAGCCCGAGTAATCAGCCCCAGCATTTT
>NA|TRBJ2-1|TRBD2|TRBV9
CASSVGLSGGKNNEQFF
TGTGCCAGCAGCGTAGGGCTCAGCGGGGGGAAGAACAATGAGCAGTTCTTC
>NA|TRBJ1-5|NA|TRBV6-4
CASSPAAGGDQPQHF
TGTGCCAGCAGTCCCGCTGCCGGGGGGGATCAGCCCCAGCATTTT
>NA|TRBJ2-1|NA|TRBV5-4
CASSLLNEQFF
TGTGCCAGCAGCTTGCTAAATGAGCAGTTCTTC
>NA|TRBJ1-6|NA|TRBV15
CATNSQGYNSPLHF
TGTGCCACCAACTCACAGGGCTATAATTCCCCCCTCCACTTT
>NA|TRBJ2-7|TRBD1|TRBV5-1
CASINRGLTYEQYF
TGCGCCAGCATCAACAGGGGGCTAACCTACGAGCAGTACTTC
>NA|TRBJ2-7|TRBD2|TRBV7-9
CASSPERGSSYEQYF
TGTGCCAGCAGCCCAGAGCGGGGGTCCTCCTACGAGCAGTACTTC
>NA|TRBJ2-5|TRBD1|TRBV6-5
CASSVRTGGLYF
TGTGCCAGCAGCGTTAGGACAGGGGGACTGTACTTC
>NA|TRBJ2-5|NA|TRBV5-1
CASSLANRVGFETQYF
TGCGCCAGCAGCTTGGCTAACAGGGTCGGCTTCGAGACCCAGTACTTC
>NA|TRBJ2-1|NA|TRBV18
CASSPLTTQGYNEQFF
TGTGCCAGCTCACCACTAACGACTCAGGGTTACAATGAGCAGTTCTTC
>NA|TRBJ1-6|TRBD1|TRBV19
CASSALRDRGENSPLHF
TGTGCCAGTAGTGCTCTCCGGGACAGGGGCGAGAATTCACCCCTCCACTTT
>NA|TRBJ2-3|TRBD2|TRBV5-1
CASRSYQAGGKDTQYF
TGCGCCAGCCGCTCATACCAGGCGGGAGGGAAAGATACGCAGTATTTT
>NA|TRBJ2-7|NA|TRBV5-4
CASSLNRALGEQYF
TGTGCCAGCAGCTTAAATCGAGCCCTCGGGGAGCAGTACTTC
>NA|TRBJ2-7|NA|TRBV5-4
CASSPESASYEQYF
TGTGCCAGCAGCCCGGAGTCGGCATCCTACGAGCAGTACTTC
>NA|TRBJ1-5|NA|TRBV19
CASSMLRMGAGQPQHF
TGTGCCAGTAGTATGCTTAGAATGGGAGCGGGTCAGCCCCAGCATTTT
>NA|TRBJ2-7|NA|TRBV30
CAWSTGGTSAYEQYF
TGTGCCTGGAGTACTGGGGGGACTTCGGCCTACGAGCAGTACTTC
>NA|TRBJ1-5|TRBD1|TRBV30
CAWSLRQGSNQPQHF
TGTGCCTGGAGTTTGAGACAGGGAAGCAATCAGCCCCAGCATTTT
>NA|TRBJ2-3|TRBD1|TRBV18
CASSPGQGTDTQYF
TGTGCCAGCTCACCAGGACAGGGCACAGATACGCAGTATTTT
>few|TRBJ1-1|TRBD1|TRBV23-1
CASSQFDRDTEAFF
TGCGCCAGCAGTCAATTTGACAGGGACACTGAAGCTTTCTTT
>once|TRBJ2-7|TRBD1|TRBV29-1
CSVVLGQGAEQYF
TGCAGCGTTGTATTGGGACAGGGGGCCGAGCAGTACTTC
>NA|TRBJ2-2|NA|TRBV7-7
CASSRGGTHGELFF
TGTGCCAGCAGCAGAGGCGGGACGCACGGGGAGCTGTTTTTT
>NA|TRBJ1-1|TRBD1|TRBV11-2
CASSLDGTGKAFF
TGTGCCAGCAGCTTAGATGGGACAGGGAAAGCTTTCTTT
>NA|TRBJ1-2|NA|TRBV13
CASSLRGGAGYTF
TGTGCCAGCAGCTTAAGGGGGGGTGCGGGCTACACCTTC
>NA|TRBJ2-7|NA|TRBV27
CASSLSAGRGEQYF
TGTGCCAGCAGTTTATCCGCAGGGCGAGGCGAGCAGTACTTC
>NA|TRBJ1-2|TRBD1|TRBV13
CASSLGPGTDYGYTF
TGTGCCAGCAGCTTAGGGCCCGGGACAGACTATGGCTACACCTTC
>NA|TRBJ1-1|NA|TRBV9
CASGPSTPNTEAFF
TGTGCCAGCGGCCCCAGTACACCGAACACTGAAGCTTTCTTT
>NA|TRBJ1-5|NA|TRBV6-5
CASSADGGRNQPQHF
TGTGCCAGCAGTGCGGACGGGGGGCGGAATCAGCCCCAGCATTTT
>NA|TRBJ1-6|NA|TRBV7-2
CASSQAGPSVSSPLHF
TGTGCCAGCAGCCAAGCGGGACCCTCGGTTAGTTCACCCCTCCACTTT
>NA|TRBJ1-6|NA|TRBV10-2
CASSDRGPNSPLHF
TGCGCCAGCAGTGACAGGGGCCCCAATTCACCCCTCCACTTT
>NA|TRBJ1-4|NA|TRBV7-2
CASSLDFRDEKLFF
TGTGCCAGCAGCTTAGATTTCCGGGATGAAAAACTGTTTTTT